This T cell receptor beta chain emerged from a study of blood T cell repertoires in COVID-19. Study details: The United States, Italy and Spain supplied acute and convalescent COVID-19 samples. PBMCs, B-cell-depleted T cells, or T cells provided the cDNA or gDNA that made up the material.

Under the authors' procedure: Nucleated cell number was recorded as an estimate derived from reference gene primer amplification. Libraries were prepared by immunoSEQ multiplex PCR; TCRdb keeps only in-frame clonotypes and omits some of them. The D gene and trimming were derived from the DNA, and the V and J assignments and clone size from that table. Counted here are under 250,000 clones, around 82% occurring once; the ten biggest clones make up roughly 12%. Germline assignment: CDR1 SGHTS and CDR2 YDEGEE. The CDR3 spans 15 residues. The V end lost 4 bases, the J end lost 3 bases, and 16 bases lay between the germline ends.

The TCR was taken from a woman between 40 and 55 years old with acute or convalescent COVID-19. The chain carries TRBV5-8 and TRBJ1-2; no reliable D call. The source material was peripheral blood. The CDR3 sequence: CASSRFALADYGYTF. CDR3 coding DNA: TGTGCCAGCAGCCGGTTCGCCTTGGCGGACTATGGCTACACCTTC.